These 7 T cell receptor beta chains share one sample of origin, sequenced in a study of blood T cell repertoires in COVID-19. TCRdb's table, derived via immunoSEQ multiplex PCR, lists solely in-frame clones and lacks some. The sample consists of about 14,000 clones, approximately 92% of them appearing once. Sequencing used peripheral blood. These receptors were taken from a middle-aged man with active COVID-19.

V usage is TRBV19 and J usage is TRBJ1-1; D might be TRBD1 (6 bases). The CDR3 has 15 amino acids. CDR1 and CDR2 from the germline V gene are LNHDA and SQIVND (reference sequence). Trimming took off 4 bases at V and 11 bases at J, with 23 bases between the two ends. The CDR3 bases are TGTGCCAGTAGTACACACTCCCGGGACAACTTTCCGGCTTTCTTT. It is translated as CASSTHSRDNFPAFF.

The V call is TRBV6-5, the J call TRBJ1-2; D possibly corresponds to TRBD1 (6 bases). The CDR3 contains 13 residues. Germline assignment: CDR1 MNHEY and CDR2 SVGAGI. Trimming took 2 bases from V and 3 from J, leaving 7 bases between them. The CDR3 sequence: CASSYRQDYGYTF. The CDR3 DNA is TGTGCCAGCAGTTACCGACAGGACTATGGCTACACCTTC.

The chain carries TRBV19 and TRBJ1-1; D may be TRBD1 (6 bases). The CDR3 extends over 14 amino acids. With 3 bases removed from V and 1 base from J, the gap between germline ends came to 9 bases. The germline V gene has CDR1 LNHDA and CDR2 SQIVND (reference sequence). Here the CDR3 reads CASSIDRTNTEAFF. The CDR3 coding sequence is TGTGCCAGTAGTATCGACAGGACGAACACTGAAGCTTTCTTT.

The CDR3 DNA reads TGTGCCAGTAGTACCGGGACTAGCAGTTACAATGAGCAGTTCTTC. Encoded protein: CASSTGTSSYNEQFF. The chain couples TRBV19 to TRBJ2-1, with 9 bases lining up with TRBD2. CDR1 is LNHDA, CDR2 SQIVND, per germline (reference sequence). The CDR3 covers 15 residues. Trimming cost V 4 bases and J 4 bases; bases outside gene matches: 5. Supplemented by reference TRBV19 and TRBJ2-1, the full variable domain reads DGGITQSPKYLFRKEGQNVTLSCEQNLNHDAMYWYRQDPGQGLRLIYYSQIVNDFQKGDIAEGYSVSREKKESFPLTVTSAQKNPTAFYLCASSTGTSSYNEQFFGPGTRLTVL.

The rearrangement joins TRBV7-8 to TRBJ2-5; the match to TRBD2 covers 11 bases. CDR3 length: 16 amino acids. The V segment lost 2 bases and the J segment 4 bases; nucleotides outside the gene matches: 6. Germline V gene sequence: CDR1 SGHVS, CDR2 FQNEAQ. This CDR3 is CASSLSSGRALETQYF. The CDR3 DNA is TGTGCCAGCAGCTTAAGTAGCGGGAGGGCCCTAGAGACCCAGTACTTC.

V and J are TRBV28 and TRBJ1-2, with TRBD1 matching 7 bases. This CDR3 contains 14 residues. The junction had 4 bases not matched to a gene; V was cut back by 4 bases and J by 2 bases. Germline-derived CDR1 and CDR2 are MDHEN and SYDVKM. Here the CDR3 DNA reads TGTGCCAGCAGTTCCGGGACAGAGAACTATGGCTACACCTTC. Residues: CASSSGTENYGYTF.

For this clone: Other DNA sequences in this sample translate to the same CDR3. DNA of the CDR3: TGTGCCAGCAGCTGGGGGAGCGGGAGGTCCGACGAGCAGTACTTC. It is translated as CASSWGSGRSDEQYF. The chain couples TRBV11-2 to TRBJ2-7, with 9 bases aligning to TRBD2. This CDR3 region has 15 residues. Germline CDR1 is SGHAT and CDR2 is FQNNGV. J was trimmed by 5 bases and V by 4 bases; bases with no gene match: 9.